The 17 T cell receptor beta chains below were found in one sample sequenced in a study of cytomegalovirus exposure and HLA in healthy donors. Profiling relied on immunoSEQ multiplex PCR, and the TCRdb table lists in-frame clones only, not all of them. The repertoire consists of 210,000 or so clones, with about 86% occurring once and the leading ten covering around 3%. The source material was PBMCs. These receptors all stem from a woman younger than 30 in good health and CMV-seronegative.

This chain uses TRBV4-1 with TRBJ2-5; the match to TRBD2 covers 9 bases. With V trimmed by 3 bases and J by 1 base, 6 bases remained unmatched. The length of the CDR3 is 16 residues. CDR1 is MGHRA, CDR2 YSYEKL, per germline. The CDR3 DNA reads TGCGCCAGCAGCCATGGGCAGCGGGGGGTCCAAGAGACCCAGTACTTC. Amino acid sequence: CASSHGQRGVQETQYF.

The rearrangement links TRBV10-2 to TRBJ2-7; perhaps TRBD2 as D (5 bases). Trimming took 8 bases from V and 6 from J, leaving 23 bases between them. The CDR3 contains 15 residues. Germline V gene data show CDR1 as WSHSY and CDR2 as SAAADI. The CDR3 loop reads CASGNGGGQLSEQYF. CDR3 DNA sequence: TGCGCCAGCGGGAACGGCGGAGGTCAGCTTAGCGAGCAGTACTTC.

V is TRBV7-6 and J is TRBJ2-7, with 12 bases lining up with TRBD2. V lost 5 bases to trimming and J lost 1 base; unmatched junction nucleotides: 3. Germline values: CDR1 SGHVS, CDR2 FNYEAQ. The CDR3 is made up of 15 amino acids. The CDR3 DNA sequence: TGTGCCAGCAGCCCTAGCGGGAGGGCATCCTACGAGCAGTACTTC. It codes for CASSPSGRASYEQYF.

This chain uses TRBV28 with TRBJ2-7, with 10 bases aligning to TRBD2. The CDR3 extends over 18 amino acids. After removal of 2 bases from V and 0 bases from J, the junction contained 10 bases not matched to a gene. Germline loops: CDR1 MDHEN, CDR2 SYDVKM. The CDR3 DNA follows: TGTGCCAGCAGTTTACTTACCAGACTAGCGGGCGGCTCCTACGAGCAGTACTTC. It codes for CASSLLTRLAGGSYEQYF.

This clone appeared a few times. This chain uses TRBV27 with TRBJ2-7, with D possibly being TRBD1 (6 bases). The V gene lost 6 bases and the J gene lost 0 bases, with 9 bases spanning the gap. The CDR3 consists of 13 residues. Germline lookup yields CDR1 MNHEY and CDR2 SMNVEV (reference sequence). CDR3 nucleotide sequence: TGTGCCAGCAGAGGGGACATCTCCTACGAGCAGTACTTC. Its translation: CASRGDISYEQYF.

The chain couples TRBV7-2 to TRBJ2-7; 9 nucleotides agree with TRBD2. Germline V gene data show CDR1 as SGHTA and CDR2 as FQGNSA. CDR3 length equals 15 residues. Trimming cost V 3 bases and J 4 bases; bases outside gene matches: 7. CDR3 sequence: CASSFMAGGPYEQYF. For the CDR3, the DNA is TGTGCCAGCAGCTTCATGGCGGGAGGGCCTTACGAGCAGTACTTC.

This chain connects TRBV28 to TRBJ1-2; D is unclear. The CDR3 runs to 12 residues. V was cut by 1 base and J by 7 bases, with 7 bases left in between. Per the germline V gene, CDR1 is MDHEN and CDR2 is SYDVKM. The chain's CDR3 is CASSLFEGGYTF. In nucleotides, the CDR3 is TGTGCCAGCAGTTTATTTGAGGGTGGCTACACCTTC.

The chain links TRBV5-1 to TRBJ2-1; tentative D call: TRBD2 (6 bases). The V and J ends lost 4 bases and 10 bases respectively, with 15 bases between them. The germline V gene encodes CDR1 SGHRS and CDR2 YFSETQ. The CDR3 contains 13 residues. The CDR3: CASSPGAHGEQFF. CDR3 sequence (DNA): TGCGCCAGCAGCCCGGGAGCCCATGGGGAGCAGTTCTTC.

This chain links TRBV4-1 with TRBJ2-3; D is perhaps TRBD1 (6 bases). CDR3 length: 18 amino acids. From germline, CDR1 is MGHRA and CDR2 YSYEKL. V was shortened by 1 base and J by 2 bases, with 19 bases between the two germline ends. CDR3 in DNA: TGCGCCAGCAGCCAAGGGTTCACAGGGAGTTTTGCCACAGATACGCAGTATTTT. This sequence encodes CASSQGFTGSFATDTQYF.

This chain joins TRBV28 and TRBJ2-7; TRBD2 matches 10 bases. Trimming cost V 2 bases and J 3 bases; bases outside gene matches: 10. Germline V gives CDR1 MDHEN, CDR2 SYDVKM. The CDR3 is made up of 17 amino acids. This chain's CDR3 is CASSLGSSGRGNYEQYF. CDR3 DNA: TGTGCCAGCAGTTTAGGGTCTAGCGGGAGAGGGAACTACGAGCAGTACTTC.

This clone occurred once. The V call is TRBV19, the J call TRBJ2-7; TRBD1 might be the D (6 bases). CDR3 length: 14 residues. The germline V gene encodes CDR1 LNHDA and CDR2 SQIVND (reference sequence). Trimming stripped 5 bases from V and 3 bases from J, with 14 bases between. This CDR3 reads CASSFTGNRYEQYF. CDR3 coding DNA: TGTGCCAGTAGTTTCACAGGGAACCGCTACGAGCAGTACTTC.

This chain links TRBV9 with TRBJ2-5; TRBD2 agrees at 7 bases. Unmatched junction bases numbered 23, after V lost 0 bases and J lost 3 bases. Germline values: CDR1 SGDLS, CDR2 YYNGEE. This CDR3 region has 21 residues. CDR3 DNA sequence: TGTGCCAGCAGCGTAGCCCCCCAGGGTGCTAGCGGAACCTCTGAGGAAGAGACCCAGTACTTC. This encodes CASSVAPQGASGTSEEETQYF. The full variable domain, completed using reference TRBV9 and TRBJ2-5, is DSGVTQTPKHLITATGQRVTLRCSPRSGDLSVYWYQQSLDQGLQFLIQYYNGEERAKGNILERFSAQQFPDLHSELNLSSLELGDSALYFCASSVAPQGASGTSEEETQYFGPGTRLLVL.

The rearrangement uses TRBV29-1 and TRBJ2-5; the match to TRBD1 covers 11 bases. From germline, CDR1 is SQVTM and CDR2 ANQGSEA. Trimming took 6 bases from V and 3 from J; bases not matched to a gene: 12. CDR3 length equals 16 residues. The CDR3: CSVEYSDRGLEETQYF. CDR3 in DNA: TGCAGCGTCGAATACTCGGACAGGGGGCTAGAAGAGACCCAGTACTTC.

This clone came up a few times. The chain employs TRBV25-1 and TRBJ2-7; the match to TRBD2 covers 9 bases. Germline trimming cut 8 bases from V and 7 bases from J; bases unmatched to any gene: 9. The germline gives CDR1 MGHDK, CDR2 SYGVNS. CDR3 length equals 13 residues. In DNA form, the CDR3 reads TGTGCCAGCCGTTTAGCGGGAGAGGTAGAGCAGTACTTC. Its protein product is CASRLAGEVEQYF.

The genes are TRBV6-1 and TRBJ2-1; tentative D call: TRBD2 (5 bases). The CDR3 extends over 13 amino acids. Germline V gene data show CDR1 as MNHNS and CDR2 as SASEGT. V lost 3 bases, J lost 8 bases, and 11 bases lay in between. The CDR3 protein is CASSDMDFYEQFF. CDR3 DNA: TGTGCCAGCAGTGATATGGACTTCTATGAGCAGTTCTTC.

V usage is TRBV6-5 and J usage is TRBJ2-7; a possible D gene is TRBD2 (6 bases). Germline-derived CDR1 and CDR2 are MNHEY and SVGAGI. The V end was cut by 6 bases, the J end by 6 bases, with 12 bases between. This CDR3 has 12 residues. The CDR3 nucleotides read TGTGCCAGCAGCCCGACTAGTGGCGAGCAGTACTTC. Amino acids: CASSPTSGEQYF.

The DNA of the CDR3 is TGTGCCGGAAGTTATGGGGGGGGCTACGAGCAGTACTTC. Its protein is CAGSYGGGYEQYF. V usage is TRBV2 and J usage is TRBJ2-7; 7 bases align to TRBD2. V shed 11 bases and J 3 bases; nucleotides not matched to a gene: 10. Germline lookup yields CDR1 SNHLY and CDR2 FYNNEI. The CDR3 has 13 amino acids.